A single sample gave rise to the 21 T cell receptor beta chains below, sequenced in a study of T cells after yellow fever vaccination. TCRdb recomputed calls from the 5' RACE reads with MiXCR, one row per CDR3 protein. The sample comprises 95,000 to 100,000 distinct CDR3 sequences, under 6.5% of which are singletons, and under 50% rests with the top ten. The specimen was CD8+ T cells sorted from PBMCs, collected 10 days after the yellow fever booster vaccination. The receptors originated from a man aged 18 to 30 who received the YFV17D yellow fever vaccine.

The chain couples TRBV7-9 to TRBJ2-5; possible D gene TRBD2, 6 bases. V was shortened by 5 bases and J by 5 bases, with 12 bases between the two germline ends. Germline CDR1 is SEHNR and CDR2 is FQNEAQ (reference sequence). The CDR3 is 13 amino acids. This chain's CDR3 is CASSKGTFETQYF. The CDR3 nucleotides are TGTGCCAGCAGCAAAGGGACTTTTGAGACCCAGTACTTC.

The chain combines TRBV27 with TRBJ1-1; 7 bases match TRBD1. This CDR3 is 17 amino acids long. The J segment lost 5 bases and the V segment lost 5 bases, leaving 17 bases of the junction unmatched. Per germline, CDR1 MNHEY and CDR2 SMNVEV (reference sequence). As DNA, the CDR3 is TGTGCCAGCAGTGGGGCTAGCTCAGGGGGGTTGGCAACTGAAGCTTTCTTT. The encoded protein is CASSGASSGGLATEAFF.

This clonotype was seen repeatedly, ten times or more. This chain uses TRBV29-1 with TRBJ2-3, with 10 bases aligning to TRBD1. This CDR3 region has 18 residues. J lost 5 bases, V lost 3 bases, and 17 bases had no gene match. The germline V gene has CDR1 SQVTM and CDR2 ANQGSEA. In DNA, the CDR3 is TGCAGCGTTGAGACTTGGGACAGGGGACTCCTAGCACAAGATACGCAGTATTTT. Translating gives CSVETWDRGLLAQDTQYF.

This clonotype has just a few counts. The chain recombines TRBV6-6 with TRBJ2-7; D remains ambiguous. V lost 5 bases and J 3 bases, leaving 11 bases between the germline ends. CDR3 length equals 13 residues. Germline CDR1 and CDR2: MNHNY and SVGAGI (reference sequence). The CDR3 here is CASSTGPGYEQYV. As DNA, the CDR3 is TGTGCCAGCAGTACGGGCCCCGGCTACGAGCAGTACGTC.

The gene calls are TRBV20-1 and TRBJ2-3, with TRBD2 identical over 9 bases. The V segment lost 6 bases and the J segment 1 base; nucleotides outside the gene matches: 2. In germline, CDR1 is DFQATT, CDR2 SNEGSKA (reference sequence). CDR3 size: 13 residues. The CDR3 sequence is CSAVAGGTDTQYF. As DNA, the CDR3 is TGCAGTGCCGTAGCGGGGGGCACAGATACGCAGTATTTT.

V is TRBV25-1 and J is TRBJ2-3, with 7 bases identical to TRBD1. The CDR3 is made up of 17 amino acids. Germline-derived CDR1 and CDR2 are MGHDK and SYGVNS. V was pared by 1 base and J by 6 bases, with 13 bases of the junction left unmatched. Written as DNA, the CDR3 is TGTGCCAGCAGTGAATCCATAGGGGGCTTCCCCGGGGATACGCAGTATTTT. It translates to CASSESIGGFPGDTQYF.

This clonotype was picked up a small number of times. This sequence joins TRBV12-3 or TRBV12-4 and TRBJ1-5, with TRBD1 matching 9 bases. J lost 7 bases, V lost 1 base, and 5 bases had no gene match. CDR3 length: 15 residues. The CDR3 spells CASSLGGTGFQPQHF. Written as DNA, the CDR3 is TGTGCCAGCAGTTTAGGAGGGACAGGGTTCCAGCCCCAGCATTTT.

This clonotype has a handful of counts. The V and J genes are TRBV12-3 or TRBV12-4 and TRBJ2-3, with unresolved D. Trimming removed 6 bases at V and 5 bases at J, with 6 bases between. The CDR3 length is 11 residues. The CDR3 bases are TGTGCCAGCAGGTCCGGAGATACGCAGTATTTT. Its protein is CASRSGDTQYF.

The table lists this clonotype with many counts. The rearrangement uses TRBV29-1 and TRBJ1-1; no definite D call. V was pared by 5 bases and J by 0 bases, with 10 bases between. The length of the CDR3 is 13 residues. Germline CDR1 and CDR2: SQVTM and ANQGSEA. CDR3 sequence reads: CSVLYAMNTEAFF. The CDR3 DNA sequence: TGCAGCGTTTTATACGCAATGAACACTGAAGCTTTCTTT. Together with reference TRBV29-1 and TRBJ1-1, the CDR3 gives the full variable domain: SAVISQKPSRDICQRGTSLTIQCQVDSQVTMMFWYRQQPGQSLTLIATANQGSEATYESGFVIDKFPISRPNLTFSTLTVSNMSPEDSSIYLCSVLYAMNTEAFFGQGTRLTVV.

This clonotype was seen ten or more times. The rearrangement links TRBV29-1 to TRBJ1-1, with D uncertain. V lost 5 bases and J lost 1, with 5 bases in between. The CDR3 extends over 11 amino acids. Germline CDR1 and CDR2: SQVTM and ANQGSEA. In DNA, the CDR3 is TGCAGCGTTCGGGGGAACACTGAAGCTTTCTTT. This encodes CSVRGNTEAFF.

Only a few counts were recorded for this clonotype. This chain connects TRBV7-2 to TRBJ1-1; 7 bases match TRBD1. This CDR3 has 15 residues. Germline trimming cut 5 bases from V and 6 bases from J; bases unmatched to any gene: 12. Looked up from germline, CDR1 is SGHTA and CDR2 is FQGNSA. CDR3 amino acids: CASSPYTGTDSEAFF. In DNA, the CDR3 is TGTGCCAGCAGCCCTTATACCGGGACAGATTCTGAAGCTTTCTTT.

The chain couples TRBV28 to TRBJ2-7, with TRBD1 identical over 7 bases. CDR3 length: 13 amino acids. Germline CDR1 and CDR2: MDHEN and SYDVKM. With 8 bases clipped from V and 6 bases from J, the junction kept 10 bases outside the gene matches. In DNA form, the CDR3 reads TGTGCCAGCTCACCACAGGGGATGGGCGAGCAGTACGTC. Its translation is CASSPQGMGEQYV.

The V and J genes are TRBV5-1 and TRBJ1-6; TRBD1 matches 9 bases. CDR1 and CDR2 from the germline V gene are SGHRS and YFSETQ. The CDR3 runs 17 residues. J lost 3 bases, V lost 4 bases, and 8 bases had no gene match. CDR3 nucleotide sequence: TGCGCCAGCAGCGAAGACCGGGACAGGGACTATAATTCACCCCTCCACTTT. This codes for CASSEDRDRDYNSPLHF.

The rearrangement joins TRBV7-2 to TRBJ2-5, with a tentative D call TRBD2 (6 bases). Trimming removed 8 bases from V and 5 bases from J, with 15 bases in between. Germline CDR1 and CDR2: SGHTA and FQGNSA. The CDR3 covers 13 residues. The CDR3 nucleotides are TGTGCCAGCTGGAGAGGTGGGGGGGAGACCCAGTACTTC. It codes for CASWRGGGETQYF.

This clonotype was picked up many times. This sequence joins TRBV20-1 and TRBJ2-1; D gene uncertain. Germline V gene data show CDR1 as DFQATT and CDR2 as SNEGSKA (reference sequence). The CDR3 length is 13 residues. V was cut by 6 bases and J by 3 bases, with 12 bases left in between. The CDR3 loop reads CSAPEIHYNEQFF. The CDR3 DNA reads as TGCAGTGCCCCGGAAATCCACTACAATGAGCAGTTCTTC.

This clonotype was found a few times. The chain uses TRBV7-2 and TRBJ2-3; 10 bases agree with TRBD2. Trimming took 1 base from V and 2 from J; bases not matched to a gene: 12. The CDR3 length is 19 residues. Germline CDR1 and CDR2: SGHTA and FQGNSA. The CDR3: CASSLVPSGGVSATDTQYF. The CDR3 nucleotides are TGTGCCAGCAGCTTAGTACCTAGCGGGGGAGTTTCGGCCACAGATACGCAGTATTTT.

At least ten counts were recorded for this clonotype. The chain links TRBV5-1 to TRBJ2-5; TRBD2 is a possible D gene (6 bases). In germline, CDR1 is SGHRS, CDR2 YFSETQ. Trimming took off 3 bases at V and 5 bases at J, with 17 bases between the two ends. The CDR3 has 15 amino acids. The CDR3 here is CASSSEPGLTETQYF. The CDR3 bases are TGCGCCAGCAGCTCTGAACCGGGACTTACGGAGACCCAGTACTTC.

The chain joins TRBV15 to TRBJ2-5; 8 bases align to TRBD2. Germline V gene data show CDR1 as LNHNV and CDR2 as YYDKDF (reference sequence). After removal of 5 bases from V and 4 bases from J, the junction contained 9 bases not matched to a gene. CDR3 size: 15 residues. The chain's CDR3 is CATSVLKRGRETQYF. The CDR3 nucleotides read TGTGCCACCAGCGTCCTAAAGCGGGGGAGAGAGACCCAGTACTTC.

The rearrangement joins TRBV5-1 to TRBJ2-5; D is unresolved. Germline V gene sequence: CDR1 SGHRS, CDR2 YFSETQ. The CDR3 totals 14 residues. V shed 3 bases and J shed 1 base, with 10 bases lying between them. The CDR3 spells CASSSKISQETQYF. The CDR3 nucleotides are TGCGCCAGCAGCTCCAAGATATCCCAAGAGACCCAGTACTTC.

This clonotype has more than one count but fewer than ten. The chain carries TRBV7-9 and TRBJ2-6; TRBD1 aligns across 9 bases. Germline trimming cut 5 bases from V and 2 bases from J; bases unmatched to any gene: 13. Germline lookup yields CDR1 SEHNR and CDR2 FQNEAQ (reference sequence). CDR3 length: 19 amino acids. For the CDR3, the DNA is TGTGCCAGCAGCGCTGACCCGGGACAGGGAAAACCTGGGGCCAACGTCCTGACTTTC. Translated, it gives CASSADPGQGKPGANVLTF.

The chain employs TRBV7-2 and TRBJ2-1; D is perhaps TRBD2 (5 bases). V was pared by 5 bases and J by 2 bases, with 10 bases between. CDR1 and CDR2 (germline): SGHTA, FQGNSA. The CDR3 has 14 residues. The CDR3: CASSRGLAYNEQFF. CDR3 nucleotides: TGTGCCAGCAGCCGGGGTTTGGCCTACAATGAGCAGTTCTTC. Full variable domain (outside the CDR3, taken from reference TRBV7-2 and TRBJ2-1): GAGVSQSPSNKVTEKGKDVELRCDPISGHTALYWYRQSLGQGLEFLIYFQGNSAPDKSGLPSDRFSAERTGGSVSTLTIQRTQQEDSAVYLCASSRGLAYNEQFFGPGTRLTVL.